Listed below are T cell receptor beta chains from one sample, sequenced in a study of radiotherapy plus CTLA-4 blockade in lung cancer. Some clones are missing from TCRdb's copy, which holds only in-frame ones; the method was immunoSEQ multiplex PCR. The data hold about 85,000 clones, with approximately 86% observed a single time. The sample consisted of peripheral blood, taken from a patient treated with radiotherapy plus ipilimumab. Source of these receptors: a human donor with non-small cell lung cancer who had a partial response to radiotherapy plus ipilimumab. CDR3s include the opening cysteine and the closing phenylalanine or tryptophan. The D gene is left open where the match is weak. A clone size is listed for some rows: how often the clone was seen (once, few, many), or a class if it is expanded.

D gene	clone size	V gene	J gene	CDR3 protein	CDR3 DNA
TRBD2	-	TRBV7-6	TRBJ2-1	CASSLVVGGGASYNEQFF	TGTGCCAGCAGCTTAGTAGTGGGCGGGGGGGCCTCTTACAATGAGCAGTTCTTC
-	-	TRBV13	TRBJ1-5	CASSTQRAGPQHF	TGTGCCAGCAGCACACAGAGAGCCGGCCCCCAGCATTTT
-	-	TRBV7-7	TRBJ2-3	CASSPGTGYTDTQYF	TGTGCTAGCAGCCCCGGGACTGGGTACACAGATACGCAGTATTTT
-	-	TRBV5-6	TRBJ1-4	CASSVRGGYEKLFF	TGTGCCAGCAGCGTCAGGGGAGGGTATGAAAAACTGTTTTTT
-	-	TRBV19	TRBJ2-7	CASKSDSSYEQYF	TGTGCCAGTAAGAGCGATAGCTCCTACGAGCAGTACTTC
-	once	TRBV30	TRBJ1-1	CAWAAWGAEAFF	TGTGCCTGGGCGGCCTGGGGGGCTGAAGCTTTCTTT
-	-	TRBV30	TRBJ2-3	CAWTRKSTDTQYF	TGTGCCTGGACCAGAAAAAGCACAGATACGCAGTATTTT
TRBD1	-	TRBV4-3	TRBJ1-4	CASSQEPGQEHEKLFF	TGCGCCAGCAGCCAAGAACCGGGACAGGAGCACGAAAAACTGTTTTTT
-	-	TRBV7-5	TRBJ2-3	CARSSSRLAGGPDTQYF	TGTGCCAGAAGCTCTTCCCGACTAGCGGGAGGGCCAGATACGCAGTATTTT
-	-	TRBV2	TRBJ1-5	CASTRDSPHQPQHF	TGTGCCAGCACCCGAGACAGCCCCCATCAGCCCCAGCATTTT
TRBD2	-	TRBV9	TRBJ2-2	CASSAGLAAGELFF	TGTGCCAGCAGCGCAGGACTAGCGGCCGGGGAGCTGTTTTTT
-	-	TRBV7-2	TRBJ1-4	CASSPGFPAEKLFF	TGTGCCAGCAGCCCCGGGTTTCCCGCTGAAAAACTGTTTTTT
-	once	TRBV19	TRBJ2-3	CASTPGGLTDTQYF	TGTGCCAGTACCCCAGGAGGTCTCACAGATACGCAGTATTTT
-	once	TRBV7-7	TRBJ2-2	CASSLSAVPNTGELFF	TGTGCTAGCAGCTTATCCGCAGTTCCGAACACCGGGGAGCTGTTTTTT
TRBD2	-	TRBV2	TRBJ2-3	CASRPSSGRTDTQYF	TGTGCCAGCAGACCCTCTAGCGGGAGGACAGATACGCAGTATTTT
-	-	TRBV6-1	TRBJ1-1	CASSTGLITEAFF	TGTGCCAGCAGTACCGGACTTATCACTGAAGCTTTCTTT
TRBD1	-	TRBV5-5	TRBJ1-4	CASSWGTGYEKLFF	TGTGCCAGCAGCTGGGGGACAGGGTACGAAAAACTGTTTTTT
TRBD1	once	TRBV11-2	TRBJ2-5	CASSSARTGPSQYF	TGTGCCAGCAGCTCAGCCCGGACAGGGCCGTCCCAGTACTTC
-	-	TRBV18	TRBJ2-3	CASSPISGATDTQYF	TGTGCCAGCTCACCAATCTCAGGCGCCACAGATACGCAGTATTTT
TRBD2	-	TRBV19	TRBJ2-3	CATTREGLGDTQYF	TGTGCCACCACCCGGGAGGGCCTTGGAGATACGCAGTATTTT
-	-	TRBV7-2	TRBJ2-1	CASSPSTVGEQFF	TGTGCCAGCAGCCCATCTACCGTCGGTGAGCAGTTCTTC
-	-	TRBV6-6	TRBJ1-2	CASSRRRGGDGYTF	TGTGCCAGCAGTCGCCGGAGAGGCGGCGATGGCTACACCTTC
TRBD1	-	TRBV27	TRBJ1-2	CASSFTGVGDYGYTF	TGTGCCAGCAGTTTTACAGGGGTTGGGGACTATGGCTACACCTTC
-	few	TRBV30	TRBJ1-1	CAWSAIGGTEAFF	TGTGCCTGGAGCGCCATCGGGGGCACTGAAGCTTTCTTT
TRBD1	-	TRBV19	TRBJ2-4	CASSTGQGPLLGNIQYF	TGTGCCAGTAGTACTGGACAGGGACCTTTACTGGGAAACATTCAGTACTTC
TRBD1	few	TRBV15	TRBJ1-1	CATSRDLSRGEAFF	TGTGCCACCAGCAGAGATCTAAGCAGGGGGGAAGCTTTCTTT
-	-	TRBV18	TRBJ2-7	CASSSTTGSYEQYF	TGTGCCAGCTCATCAACTACAGGGTCCTACGAGCAGTACTTC
-	once	TRBV25-1	TRBJ1-2	CASSDRMTAYGYTF	TGTGCCAGCAGTGATCGTATGACAGCATATGGCTACACCTTC
-	-	TRBV6-1	TRBJ2-4	CATLFRQTRNIQYF	TGTGCCACCCTGTTCCGGCAAACGAGGAACATTCAGTACTTC
-	-	TRBV5-1	TRBJ1-2	CASSSGQTRLTNYGYTF	TGCGCCAGCAGCTCAGGACAGACGCGCCTTACTAACTATGGCTACACCTTC
-	-	TRBV30	TRBJ2-3	CAWSVIQGEGDTQYF	TGTGCCTGGAGTGTAATTCAGGGCGAAGGAGATACGCAGTATTTT
TRBD1	-	TRBV5-8	TRBJ1-5	CASSPTGGAVAQHF	TGTGCCAGCAGCCCTACAGGGGGCGCGGTGGCCCAGCATTTT
-	-	TRBV28	TRBJ1-3	CASSFQGRSGNTIYF	TGTGCCAGCAGTTTCCAGGGAAGGTCTGGAAACACCATATATTTT
TRBD1	-	TRBV6-5	TRBJ1-1	CASSYSTGGAFF	TGTGCCAGCAGTTACTCGACAGGGGGAGCTTTCTTT
-	-	TRBV29-1	TRBJ2-3	CSVTRDSTDTQYF	TGCAGCGTTACACGGGATAGCACAGATACGCAGTATTTT
-	-	TRBV5-1	TRBJ1-1	CASSPRVLSEGTEAFF	TGCGCCAGCAGCCCCCGGGTCTTAAGTGAGGGCACTGAAGCTTTCTTT
TRBD1	-	TRBV25-1	TRBJ1-4	CASGNRGLANEKLFF	TGTGCCAGCGGTAACAGGGGGCTTGCTAATGAAAAACTGTTTTTT
-	-	TRBV28	TRBJ2-7	CASSRPGGYEQYF	TGTGCCAGCAGCCGACCCGGGGGTTACGAGCAGTACTTC
TRBD2	-	TRBV5-1	TRBJ2-1	CASSLAGGLAGGSNEQFF	TGCGCCAGCAGCTTGGCCGGGGGACTAGCGGGAGGGTCAAATGAGCAGTTCTTC
-	-	TRBV2	TRBJ2-5	CASSGVAVSQETQYF	TGTGCCAGCAGTGGAGTAGCAGTATCTCAAGAGACCCAGTACTTC
TRBD1	-	TRBV28	TRBJ1-5	CASSLQGAGNQPQHF	TGTGCCAGCAGTTTACAGGGGGCTGGCAATCAGCCCCAGCATTTT
-	-	TRBV6-6	TRBJ1-1	CASRRTGNTEAFF	TGTGCCAGCAGAAGAACAGGGAACACTGAAGCTTTCTTT